One sample yielded the 4 T cell receptor beta chains listed below, sequenced in a study of identifying expanded T cells in peripheral blood (dated by TCRdb to about 2019). Receptors were amplified or captured by the immunoSEQ multiplex PCR assay. Imported from immuneACCESS, the table was reduced by TCRdb to in-frame sequences with V and J called. These copies leave out some clones; in studies compared against another copy, an unresolved V gene accounts for under half, and the cause of the remainder is not known. The sample includes over 100,000 clones, with about 91% observed a single time. The ten largest clones capture less than 15% of the sample. Sequencing was done on a sample of blood. The receptors here all came from a person aged 18 to 75 in good health.

The chain joins TRBV27 to TRBJ2-7; D possibly corresponds to TRBD2 (5 bases). The CDR3 spans 20 residues. CDR1 and CDR2 from the germline V gene are MNHEY and SMNVEV (reference sequence). V was shortened by 2 bases and J by 2 bases, with 28 bases between the two germline ends. As DNA, the CDR3 is TGTGCCAGCAGTTTAGCGAGGGCCAGACGTCAGCTAAGTAAACCCTACGAGCAGTACTTC. This codes for CASSLARARRQLSKPYEQYF.

The chain has TRBV5-1 and TRBJ1-2; D uncertain. The germline V and J ends were trimmed by 2 bases and 9 bases, with 17 bases remaining between them. CDR3 size: 14 residues. Germline-derived CDR1 and CDR2 are SGHRS and YFSETQ. CDR3: CASSFQTGRNRYTF. CDR3 bases: TGCGCCAGCAGCTTCCAAACCGGGAGGAATCGCTACACCTTC.

CDR3 in amino acids: CASSPRQGFQPQHF. The CDR3 bases are TGTGCCAGCAGCCCACGACAGGGCTTCCAGCCCCAGCATTTT. V and J are TRBV7-8 and TRBJ1-5, with 7 bases that match TRBD1. Germline CDR1 is SGHVS and CDR2 is FQNEAQ. V was clipped by 5 bases and J by 7 bases; unmatched bases: 8. This CDR3 has 14 amino acids.

The chain recombines TRBV2 with TRBJ2-7; D gene unclear. The V end lost 1 base, the J end lost 3 bases, and 10 bases lay between the germline ends. CDR1 and CDR2 from the germline V gene are SNHLY and FYNNEI. The CDR3 is 14 amino acids. The CDR3 here is CASSEDSDHYEQYF. CDR3 bases: TGTGCCAGCAGTGAAGACAGTGACCACTACGAGCAGTACTTC.